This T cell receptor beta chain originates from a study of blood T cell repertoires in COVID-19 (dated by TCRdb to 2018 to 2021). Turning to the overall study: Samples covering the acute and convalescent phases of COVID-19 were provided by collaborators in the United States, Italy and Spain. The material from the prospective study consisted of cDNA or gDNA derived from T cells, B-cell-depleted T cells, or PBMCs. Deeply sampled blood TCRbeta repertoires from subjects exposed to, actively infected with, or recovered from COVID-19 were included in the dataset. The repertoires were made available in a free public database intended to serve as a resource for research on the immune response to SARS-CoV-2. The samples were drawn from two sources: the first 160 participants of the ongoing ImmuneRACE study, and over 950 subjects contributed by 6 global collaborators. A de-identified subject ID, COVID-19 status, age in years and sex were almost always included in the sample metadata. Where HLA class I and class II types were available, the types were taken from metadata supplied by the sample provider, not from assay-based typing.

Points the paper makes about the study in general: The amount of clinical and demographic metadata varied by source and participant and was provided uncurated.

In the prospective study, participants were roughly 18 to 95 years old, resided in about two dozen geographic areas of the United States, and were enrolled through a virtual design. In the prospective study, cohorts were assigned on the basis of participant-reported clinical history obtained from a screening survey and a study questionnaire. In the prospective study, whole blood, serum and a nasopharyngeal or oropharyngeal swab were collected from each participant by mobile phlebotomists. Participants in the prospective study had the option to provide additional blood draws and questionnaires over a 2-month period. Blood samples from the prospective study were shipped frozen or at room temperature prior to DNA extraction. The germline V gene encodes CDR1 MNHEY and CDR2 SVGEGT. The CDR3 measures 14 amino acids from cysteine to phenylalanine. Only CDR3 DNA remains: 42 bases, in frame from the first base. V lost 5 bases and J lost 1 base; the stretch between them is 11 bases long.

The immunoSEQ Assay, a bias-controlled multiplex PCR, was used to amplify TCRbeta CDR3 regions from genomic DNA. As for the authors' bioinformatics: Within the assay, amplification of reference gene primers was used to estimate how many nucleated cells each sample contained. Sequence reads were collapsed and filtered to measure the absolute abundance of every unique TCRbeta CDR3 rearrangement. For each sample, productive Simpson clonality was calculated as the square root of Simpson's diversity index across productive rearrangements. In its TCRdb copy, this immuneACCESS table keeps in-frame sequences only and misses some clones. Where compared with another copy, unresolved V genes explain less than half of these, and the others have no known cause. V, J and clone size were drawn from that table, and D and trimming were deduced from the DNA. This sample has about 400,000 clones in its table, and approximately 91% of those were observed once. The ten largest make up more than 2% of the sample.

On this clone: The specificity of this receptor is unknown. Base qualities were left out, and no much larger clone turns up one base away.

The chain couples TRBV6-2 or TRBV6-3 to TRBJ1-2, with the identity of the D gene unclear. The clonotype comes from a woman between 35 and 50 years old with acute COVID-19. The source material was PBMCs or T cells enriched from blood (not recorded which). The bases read TGTGCCAGCAGTGATAACGGGGATAACTATGGCTACACCTTC. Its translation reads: CASSDNGDNYGYTF.